The 31 T cell receptor beta chains below were found in one sample sequenced in a study of T cell changes during pregnancy in multiple sclerosis. Sequenced by immunoSEQ multiplex PCR; TCRdb stores in-frame clones only, minus some. The profile shows 30,000 to 45,000 clones, around nine tenths of them singletons. Here the sequenced sample was peripheral blood, taken before pregnancy. The receptors here all came from a female donor with multiple sclerosis, enrolled in a pregnancy study.

V is TRBV5-1 and J is TRBJ2-7, with 13 bases that match TRBD2. The ends lost 3 bases at V and 5 bases at J; junction bases unmatched: 2. This CDR3 has 14 residues. The V gene's germline CDR1 is SGHRS and CDR2 YFSETQ. CDR3 coding DNA: TGCGCCAGCAGCTGGACTAGCGGGAGTCACGAGCAGTACTTC. This sequence encodes CASSWTSGSHEQYF.

CDR3 protein: CASSELRDKTYEQYF. The CDR3 DNA sequence: TGTGCCAGCAGTGAGCTCCGGGACAAGACCTACGAGCAGTACTTC. J is TRBJ2-7 and V is TRBV25-1; maybe TRBD1 (6 bases). CDR1 and CDR2 (germline): MGHDK, SYGVNS. The CDR3 totals 15 residues. The V gene lost 3 bases and the J gene lost 2 bases, with 14 bases spanning the gap.

The chain has TRBV30 and TRBJ1-5; D is possibly TRBD1 (5 bases). This CDR3 has 17 residues. V lost 0 bases to trimming and J lost 3 bases, with 18 bases between them. Germline V gene data show CDR1 as GTSNPN and CDR2 as SVGIG (reference sequence). The CDR3 DNA reads as TGTGCCTGGAGTGTACATCGGGTTGGGGCAGACAATCAGCCCCAGCATTTT. This sequence encodes CAWSVHRVGADNQPQHF.

The chain links TRBV28 to TRBJ1-2; no reliable D call. Germline V gene lookup returns CDR1 MDHEN and CDR2 SYDVKM. CDR3 size: 13 residues. Trimming took 5 bases from V and 3 from J, leaving 10 bases between them. CDR3 nucleotide sequence: TGTGCCAGCAGTCCCGCGGCAGACTATGGCTACACCTTC. It encodes CASSPAADYGYTF.

This chain joins TRBV28 and TRBJ1-1; no firm D call. Germline CDR1 MDHEN, CDR2 SYDVKM. The CDR3 contains 12 residues. V shed 2 bases and J shed 7 bases, with 8 bases lying between them. The CDR3 here is CASSLRVFEAFF. In DNA, the CDR3 is TGTGCCAGCAGTTTACGGGTCTTTGAAGCTTTCTTT. Filled out from reference TRBV28 and TRBJ1-1, the complete variable domain reads DVKVTQSSRYLVKRTGEKVFLECVQDMDHENMFWYRQDPGLGLRLIYFSYDVKMKEKGDIPEGYSVSREKKERFSLILESASTNQTSMYLCASSLRVFEAFFGQGTRLTVV.

The genes are TRBV5-1 and TRBJ2-1; 13 bases align to TRBD2. V shed 0 bases and J 0 bases; nucleotides not matched to a gene: 3. The CDR3 covers 18 residues. Germline V gene data show CDR1 as SGHRS and CDR2 as YFSETQ. DNA of the CDR3: TGCGCCAGCAGCTTGGATAGGACTAGCGGGAGCTCCTACAATGAGCAGTTCTTC. Translation gives CASSLDRTSGSSYNEQFF. The whole variable domain, filled in from reference TRBV5-1 and TRBJ2-1, reads KAGVTQTPRYLIKTRGQQVTLSCSPISGHRSVSWYQQTPGQGLQFLFEYFSETQRNKGNFPGRFSGRQFSNSRSEMNVSTLELGDSALYLCASSLDRTSGSSYNEQFFGPGTRLTVL.

V and J are TRBV27 and TRBJ2-7; D gene ambiguous. Germline V lookup: CDR1 MNHEY, CDR2 SMNVEV (reference sequence). V was trimmed by 4 bases and J by 2 bases, leaving 3 bases between them. The CDR3 has 11 amino acids. This chain's CDR3 is CASSSTYEQYF. The DNA of the CDR3 is TGTGCCAGCAGTTCCACCTACGAGCAGTACTTC.

The V and J genes are TRBV6-5 and TRBJ2-7, with TRBD2 as a possible D gene (5 bases). V dropped 5 bases and J dropped 7 bases, with 18 bases sitting between them. Germline-derived CDR1 and CDR2 are MNHEY and SVGAGI. The CDR3 consists of 14 residues. The CDR3 sequence: CASSPVQRALEQYF. CDR3 nucleotide sequence: TGTGCCAGCAGTCCCGTCCAGAGGGCCTTGGAGCAGTACTTC.

The chain joins TRBV20-1 to TRBJ2-7; D possibly corresponds to TRBD1 (6 bases). Germline-derived CDR1 and CDR2 are DFQATT and SNEGSKA (reference sequence). CDR3 length equals 11 residues. V was trimmed by 3 bases and J by 9 bases, leaving 12 bases between them. The CDR3 sequence: CSASNRAVQYF. Here the CDR3 DNA reads TGCAGTGCTAGCAACAGGGCGGTGCAGTACTTC.

V usage is TRBV21-1 and J usage is TRBJ1-5. TRBV21-1 is reported as a pseudogene. This CDR3 is 14 amino acids long. The CDR3 sequence is CASSKRAGGQPQHF. DNA for the CDR3: TGTGCCAGCAGCAAAAGGGCCGGGGGTCAGCCCCAGCATTTT.

The chain combines TRBV13 with TRBJ2-3; D remains ambiguous. This CDR3 is built from 13 residues. CDR1 is PRHDT and CDR2 is FYEKMQ in the germline V gene (reference sequence). V lost 5 bases, J lost 4 bases, and 10 bases lay in between. The CDR3 nucleotides read TGTGCCAGCAGCCTAAGGAGTGCAGATACGCAGTATTTT. Its translation is CASSLRSADTQYF.

V and J are TRBV19 and TRBJ2-7, with 12 bases fitting TRBD2. V was pared by 5 bases and J by 1 base, with 3 bases of the junction left unmatched. The CDR3 runs to 15 residues. Germline-derived CDR1 and CDR2 are LNHDA and SQIVND (reference sequence). In nucleotides, the CDR3 is TGTGCCAGTAGTGGAACTAGCGGGAGGTCCTACGAGCAGTACTTC. Amino acids: CASSGTSGRSYEQYF. Full variable domain (remainder filled in from reference TRBV19 and TRBJ2-7): DGGITQSPKYLFRKEGQNVTLSCEQNLNHDAMYWYRQDPGQGLRLIYYSQIVNDFQKGDIAEGYSVSREKKESFPLTVTSAQKNPTAFYLCASSGTSGRSYEQYFGPGTRLTVT.

V and J are TRBV7-9 and TRBJ1-2; maybe TRBD1 (6 bases). V lost 3 bases and J 3 bases, leaving 14 bases between the germline ends. Per the germline V gene, CDR1 is SEHNR and CDR2 is FQNEAQ (reference sequence). CDR3 length equals 15 residues. The CDR3 spells CASSFRGIRDYGYTF. The DNA of the CDR3 is TGTGCCAGCAGCTTTAGGGGGATCCGGGACTATGGCTACACCTTC.

This chain links TRBV7-3 with TRBJ2-2; D is possibly TRBD1 (6 bases). CDR1 and CDR2 from the germline V gene are SGHTA and FQGTGA. The CDR3 is 14 amino acids. The V and J ends lost 5 bases and 4 bases respectively, with 11 bases between them. In nucleotides, the CDR3 is TGTGCCAGCAGCCCGGGACACCGCACCGGGGAGCTGTTTTTT. It translates to CASSPGHRTGELFF.

V is TRBV4-1 and J is TRBJ2-1; TRBD2 agrees at 10 bases. The CDR3 extends over 15 amino acids. CDR1 is MGHRA and CDR2 is YSYEKL in the germline V gene. V lost 5 bases to trimming and J lost 12 bases; unmatched junction nucleotides: 13. The CDR3 bases are TGCGCCAGCAGCGACGAGACTAGCGGGCGGTACATGCAGTTCTTC. Amino acid sequence: CASSDETSGRYMQFF.

The gene calls are TRBV7-2 and TRBJ2-5, with 8 bases lining up with TRBD2. The CDR3 contains 13 residues. After removal of 5 bases from V and 5 bases from J, the junction contained 4 bases not matched to a gene. Germline CDR1 SGHTA, CDR2 FQGNSA. The CDR3: CASSPGLAETQYF. CDR3 sequence (DNA): TGTGCCAGCAGCCCCGGACTAGCCGAGACCCAGTACTTC.

The gene calls are TRBV10-1 and TRBJ1-2, with 9 nucleotides matching TRBD1. The CDR3 has 14 residues. Germline V lookup: CDR1 WNHNN, CDR2 SYGVQD (reference sequence). V lost 4 bases, J lost 7 bases, and 7 bases stayed unmatched. Here the CDR3 reads CASSGFDRGIGYTF. CDR3 nucleotide sequence: TGCGCCAGCAGTGGATTTGACAGGGGGATTGGCTACACCTTC.

The chain uses TRBV23-1 and TRBJ1-2; tentatively, D is TRBD1 (5 bases). TRBV23-1 is an ORF for which the function is uncertain. The CDR3 extends over 13 amino acids. V was clipped by 4 bases and J by 2 bases, with 8 bases between them. The CDR3 DNA is TGCGCCAGCAGTCGCGACAGAAACTATGGCTACACCTTC. It codes for CASSRDRNYGYTF.

The CDR3 spells CASSVGDSILTGELFF. CDR3 DNA: TGTGCCAGCAGCGTGGGGGACTCCATACTCACCGGGGAGCTGTTTTTT. The V and J genes are TRBV11-2 and TRBJ2-2, with D perhaps matching TRBD2 (6 bases). The V gene's germline CDR1 is SGHAT and CDR2 FQNNGV. CDR3 size: 16 residues. Trimming left V 5 bases short and J 4 bases short, with 17 bases between.

This clone was observed a few times. The chain is built from TRBV19 and TRBJ1-1; 7 bases match TRBD1. With V trimmed by 6 bases and J by 0 bases, 10 bases remained unmatched. CDR1 is LNHDA, CDR2 SQIVND, per germline (reference sequence). The CDR3 length is 16 residues. As DNA, the CDR3 is TGTGCCAGTAGGACCTCCAGGGGGTTTATGAACACTGAAGCTTTCTTT. Translated: CASRTSRGFMNTEAFF.

Note on this clone: Because the CDR3's place on the DNA is in doubt, the DNA is left out and the CDR3 is given as listed by TCRdb. This chain connects TRBV5-4 to TRBJ2-3; TRBD2 reflects the table's D call only, with no check against the DNA. The CDR3 is 17 residues long, counting both termini. CDR1 is SGHNT, CDR2 YYREEE, per germline (reference sequence). CDR3 protein: CASSFLWTSGSTDTQYF.

V gene TRBV6-4 combines with J gene TRBJ1-5; 10 nucleotides agree with TRBD1. V lost 5 bases and J lost 7; bases outside the gene matches: 5. Germline loops: CDR1 MRHNA, CDR2 SNTAGT. There are 14 residues in the CDR3. The CDR3 loop reads CASSRTGGLQPQHF. CDR3 bases: TGTGCCAGCAGTAGGACAGGGGGTTTGCAGCCCCAGCATTTT.

This clone was counted a single time. This sequence joins TRBV6-5 and TRBJ1-1, with 7 bases identical to TRBD1. V trimming: 10 bases; J trimming: 1 base; junction bases outside the gene matches: 9. Germline CDR1 and CDR2: MNHEY and SVGAGI. The CDR3 sequence is 14 residues long. CDR3: CATQTDRENTEAFF. The CDR3 DNA follows: TGTGCCACGCAAACCGACAGGGAGAACACTGAAGCTTTCTTT.

The V gene is TRBV12-5, the J gene TRBJ2-3, with 9 bases identical to TRBD1. V lost 3 bases, J lost 2 bases, and 3 bases stayed unmatched. In germline, CDR1 is LGHNT, CDR2 FRNRAP. The CDR3 runs 15 residues. The chain's CDR3 is CASGLGTGITDTQYF. The CDR3 region has the DNA TGTGCTAGTGGTTTAGGGACAGGGATCACAGATACGCAGTATTTT. The whole variable domain, remainder taken from reference TRBV12-5 and TRBJ2-3, is DARVTQTPRHKVTEMGQEVTMRCQPILGHNTVFWYRQTMMQGLELLAYFRNRAPLDDSGMPKDRFSAEMPDATLATLKIQPSEPRDSAVYFCASGLGTGITDTQYFGPGTRLTVL.

The chain recombines TRBV5-4 with TRBJ2-3; D might be TRBD2 (6 bases). Germline CDR1 reads SGHNT; CDR2 reads YYREEE (reference sequence). The CDR3 contains 15 residues. V was pared by 2 bases and J by 4 bases, with 14 bases between. CDR3 in DNA: TGTGCCAGCAGCTTTGGGAGGAGTAGTTCAGATACGCAGTATTTT. Amino acid sequence: CASSFGRSSSDTQYF.

The chain couples TRBV10-3 to TRBJ1-2, with D possibly matching TRBD1 (6 bases). The CDR3 spans 12 residues. The germline V and J ends were trimmed by 5 bases and 7 bases, with 11 bases remaining between them. Germline CDR1 is ENHRY and CDR2 is SYGVKD. CDR3 sequence: CAISPGDAGYTF. The CDR3 nucleotides are TGTGCCATCAGTCCAGGGGATGCTGGCTACACCTTC.

Note on this clone: The sample carries other DNA sequences with the same CDR3. The chain uses TRBV7-7 and TRBJ2-5, with TRBD2 matching 10 bases. V was pared by 0 bases and J by 5 bases, with 3 bases of the junction left unmatched. The CDR3 is 15 amino acids. Germline values: CDR1 SSHAT, CDR2 FNYEAQ (reference sequence). The CDR3 sequence: CASSLASGRLETQYF. Here the CDR3 DNA reads TGTGCCAGCAGCTTAGCTAGCGGGAGGTTGGAGACCCAGTACTTC.

V is TRBV6-5 and J is TRBJ1-4, with D possibly TRBD1 on 6 matching bases. Germline V CDR1 and CDR2: MNHEY, SVGAGI. This CDR3 spans 13 amino acids. The V gene lost 5 bases and the J gene lost 6 bases, with 10 bases spanning the gap. CDR3 residues: CASSGDNDEKLFF. The CDR3 DNA sequence: TGTGCCAGCAGTGGGGACAACGATGAAAAACTGTTTTTT.

This clone was seen a handful of times. The genes are TRBV30 and TRBJ1-1; 8 bases are shared with TRBD1. Germline V gene lookup returns CDR1 GTSNPN and CDR2 SVGIG (reference sequence). The J segment lost 5 bases and the V segment lost 5 bases, leaving 4 bases of the junction unmatched. The CDR3 is 12 amino acids. As DNA, the CDR3 is TGTGCCTGGGACAGGGGAAAGACTGAAGCTTTCTTT. Protein product: CAWDRGKTEAFF. Together with reference TRBV30 and TRBJ1-1, the CDR3 gives the full variable domain: SQTIHQWPATLVQPVGSPLSLECTVEGTSNPNLYWYRQAAGRGLQLLFYSVGIGQISSEVPQNLSASRPQDRQFILSSKKLLLSDSGFYLCAWDRGKTEAFFGQGTRLTVV.

The V gene is TRBV5-1, the J gene TRBJ2-7; TRBD2 is a possible D gene (5 bases). This CDR3 is 13 amino acids long. The germline V gene encodes CDR1 SGHRS and CDR2 YFSETQ. V shed 6 bases and J shed 2 bases, with 12 bases lying between them. CDR3 in amino acids: CASNGVSAYEQYF. In DNA form, the CDR3 reads TGCGCCAGCAACGGGGTTTCGGCCTACGAGCAGTACTTC.

This clone was seen more than once but under ten times. The chain joins TRBV11-2 to TRBJ2-7; 10 bases are a match to TRBD2. The CDR3 is 17 amino acids. The germline V gene encodes CDR1 SGHAT and CDR2 FQNNGV. V trimming: 1 base; J trimming: 1 base; junction bases outside the gene matches: 7. The CDR3 bases are TGTGCCAGCAGCTTAGTAGTAGTGGGACTAGCGTCCTACGAGCAGTACTTC. This encodes CASSLVVVGLASYEQYF.